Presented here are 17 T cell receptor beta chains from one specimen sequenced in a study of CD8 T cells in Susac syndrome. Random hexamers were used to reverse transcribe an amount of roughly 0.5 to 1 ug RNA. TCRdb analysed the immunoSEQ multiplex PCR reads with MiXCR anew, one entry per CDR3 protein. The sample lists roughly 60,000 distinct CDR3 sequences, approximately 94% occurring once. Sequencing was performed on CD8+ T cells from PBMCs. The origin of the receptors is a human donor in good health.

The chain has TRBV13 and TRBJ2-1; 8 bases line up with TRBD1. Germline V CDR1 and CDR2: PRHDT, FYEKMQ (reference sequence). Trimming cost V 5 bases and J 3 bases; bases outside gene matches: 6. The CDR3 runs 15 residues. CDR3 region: CASSPGTGLYNEQFF. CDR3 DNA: TGTGCCAGCAGCCCCGGGACAGGTCTCTACAATGAGCAGTTCTTC.

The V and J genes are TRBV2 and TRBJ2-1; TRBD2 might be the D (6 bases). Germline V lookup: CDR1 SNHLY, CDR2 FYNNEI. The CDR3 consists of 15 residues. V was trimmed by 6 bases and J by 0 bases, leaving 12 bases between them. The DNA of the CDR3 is TGTGCCAGCAGCACCGGGAGAAGCTCCTACAATGAGCAGTTCTTC. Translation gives CASSTGRSSYNEQFF.

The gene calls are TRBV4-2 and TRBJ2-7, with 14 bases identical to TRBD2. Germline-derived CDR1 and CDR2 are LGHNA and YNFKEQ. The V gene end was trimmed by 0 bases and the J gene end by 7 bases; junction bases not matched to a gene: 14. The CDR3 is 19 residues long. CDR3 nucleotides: TGTGCCAGCAGCCAAGATGACCCGACTAGCGGGGGGGCGGTGGATGAGCAGTACTTC. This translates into CASSQDDPTSGGAVDEQYF.

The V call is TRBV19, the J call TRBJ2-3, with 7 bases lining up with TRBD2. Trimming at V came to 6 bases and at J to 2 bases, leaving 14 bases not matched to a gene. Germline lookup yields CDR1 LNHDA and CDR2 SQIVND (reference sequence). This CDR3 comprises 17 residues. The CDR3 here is CASSPPPGRTYTDTQYF. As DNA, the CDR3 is TGTGCCAGTAGCCCACCCCCCGGGAGGACTTACACAGATACGCAGTATTTT. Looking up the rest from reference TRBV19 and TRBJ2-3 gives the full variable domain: DGGITQSPKYLFRKEGQNVTLSCEQNLNHDAMYWYRQDPGQGLRLIYYSQIVNDFQKGDIAEGYSVSREKKESFPLTVTSAQKNPTAFYLCASSPPPGRTYTDTQYFGPGTRLTVL.

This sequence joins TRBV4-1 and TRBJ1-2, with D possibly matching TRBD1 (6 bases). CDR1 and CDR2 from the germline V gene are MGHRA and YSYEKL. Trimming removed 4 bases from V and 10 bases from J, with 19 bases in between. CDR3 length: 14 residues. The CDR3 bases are TGCGCCAGCAGCCGCGTACCGGGACACCCTGACTACACCTTC. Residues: CASSRVPGHPDYTF.

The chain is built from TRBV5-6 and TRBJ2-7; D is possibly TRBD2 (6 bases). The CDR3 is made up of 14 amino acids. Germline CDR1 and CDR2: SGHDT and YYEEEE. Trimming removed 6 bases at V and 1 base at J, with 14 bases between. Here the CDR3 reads CASTTVAASYEQYF. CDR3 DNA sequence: TGTGCCAGCACCACTGTAGCGGCGTCCTACGAGCAGTACTTC.

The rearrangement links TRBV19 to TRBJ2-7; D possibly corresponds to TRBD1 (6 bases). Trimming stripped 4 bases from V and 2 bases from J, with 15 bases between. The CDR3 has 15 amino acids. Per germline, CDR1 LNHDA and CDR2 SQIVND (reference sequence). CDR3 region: CASSTPPGQAYEQYF. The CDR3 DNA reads TGTGCCAGTAGTACTCCCCCGGGACAAGCCTACGAGCAGTACTTC.

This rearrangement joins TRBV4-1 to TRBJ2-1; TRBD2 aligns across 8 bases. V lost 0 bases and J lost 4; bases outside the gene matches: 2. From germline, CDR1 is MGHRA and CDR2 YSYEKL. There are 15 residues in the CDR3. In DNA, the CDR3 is TGCGCCAGCAGCCAAGATAGCGGGGCTTACAATGAGCAGTTCTTC. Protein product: CASSQDSGAYNEQFF.

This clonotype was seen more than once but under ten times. The CDR3 loop is CASSVGQGSSYEQYF. DNA of the CDR3: TGTGCCAGCAGTGTTGGGCAGGGGAGCTCCTACGAGCAGTACTTC. The chain recombines TRBV2 with TRBJ2-7; D may be TRBD1 (6 bases). There are 15 residues in the CDR3. CDR1 is SNHLY and CDR2 is FYNNEI in the germline V gene. With 4 bases removed from V and 0 bases from J, the gap between germline ends came to 13 bases. Using reference TRBV2 and TRBJ2-7 for the parts outside the CDR3, the full variable domain is EPEVTQTPSHQVTQMGQEVILRCVPISNHLYFYWYRQILGQKVEFLVSFYNNEISEKSEIFDDQFSVERPDGSNFTLKIRSTKLEDSAMYFCASSVGQGSSYEQYFGPGTRLTVT.

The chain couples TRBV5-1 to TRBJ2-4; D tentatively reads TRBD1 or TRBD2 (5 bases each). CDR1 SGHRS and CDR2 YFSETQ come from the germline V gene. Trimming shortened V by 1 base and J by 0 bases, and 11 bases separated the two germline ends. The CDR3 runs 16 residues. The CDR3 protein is CASSLQGVGAKNIQYF. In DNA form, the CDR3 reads TGCGCCAGCAGCTTGCAGGGAGTGGGAGCCAAAAACATTCAGTACTTC. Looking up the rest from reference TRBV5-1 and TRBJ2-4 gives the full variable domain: KAGVTQTPRYLIKTRGQQVTLSCSPISGHRSVSWYQQTPGQGLQFLFEYFSETQRNKGNFPGRFSGRQFSNSRSEMNVSTLELGDSALYLCASSLQGVGAKNIQYFGAGTRLSVL.

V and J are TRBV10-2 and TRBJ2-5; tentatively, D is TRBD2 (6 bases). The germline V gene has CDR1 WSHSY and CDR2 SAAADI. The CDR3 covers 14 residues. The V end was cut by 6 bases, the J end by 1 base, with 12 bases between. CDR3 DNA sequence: TGCGCCAGCAGCGAAACTAGCCCCCAAGAGACCCAGTACTTC. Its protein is CASSETSPQETQYF.

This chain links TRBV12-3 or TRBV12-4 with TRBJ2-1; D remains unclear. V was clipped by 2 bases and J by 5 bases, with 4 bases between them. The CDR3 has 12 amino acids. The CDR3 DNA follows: TGTGCCAGCAGTTTACCTAACAATGAGCAGTTCTTC. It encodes CASSLPNNEQFF.

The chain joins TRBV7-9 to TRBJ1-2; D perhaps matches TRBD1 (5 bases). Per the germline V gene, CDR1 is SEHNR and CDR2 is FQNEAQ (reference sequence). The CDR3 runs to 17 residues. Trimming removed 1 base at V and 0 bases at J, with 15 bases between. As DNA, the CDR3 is TGTGCCAGCAGCTTAGGGGGCATCACCCCCTCTAACTATGGCTACACCTTC. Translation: CASSLGGITPSNYGYTF.

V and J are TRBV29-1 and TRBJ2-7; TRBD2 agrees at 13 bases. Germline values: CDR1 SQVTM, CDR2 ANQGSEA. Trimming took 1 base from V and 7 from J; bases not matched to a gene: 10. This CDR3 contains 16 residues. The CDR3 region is CSVEGTSGGEIGEQYF. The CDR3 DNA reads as TGCAGCGTTGAAGGGACTAGCGGGGGCGAGATTGGGGAGCAGTACTTC.

CDR3 sequence reads: CASSRDRGNEKLFF. CDR3 nucleotide sequence: TGTGCCAGCAGCCGGGACAGGGGAAACGAAAAACTGTTTTTT. The V gene is TRBV2, the J gene TRBJ1-4; 10 bases agree with TRBD1. The CDR3 is 14 amino acids. The germline gives CDR1 SNHLY, CDR2 FYNNEI. V shed 6 bases, J shed 8 bases, and the junction held 6 bases outside the gene matches.

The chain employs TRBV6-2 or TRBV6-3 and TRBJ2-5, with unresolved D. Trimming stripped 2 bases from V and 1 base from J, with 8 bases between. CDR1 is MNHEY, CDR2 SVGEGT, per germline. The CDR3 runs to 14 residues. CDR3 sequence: CASSYVAPQETQYF. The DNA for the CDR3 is TGTGCCAGCAGTTACGTAGCTCCCCAAGAGACCCAGTACTTC.

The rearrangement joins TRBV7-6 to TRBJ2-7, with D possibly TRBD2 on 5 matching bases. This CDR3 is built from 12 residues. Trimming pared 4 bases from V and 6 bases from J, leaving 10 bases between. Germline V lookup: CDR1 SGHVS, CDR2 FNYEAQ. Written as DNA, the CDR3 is TGTGCCAGCAGCTACGCCGAGGGCGAGCAGTACTTC. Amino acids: CASSYAEGEQYF.